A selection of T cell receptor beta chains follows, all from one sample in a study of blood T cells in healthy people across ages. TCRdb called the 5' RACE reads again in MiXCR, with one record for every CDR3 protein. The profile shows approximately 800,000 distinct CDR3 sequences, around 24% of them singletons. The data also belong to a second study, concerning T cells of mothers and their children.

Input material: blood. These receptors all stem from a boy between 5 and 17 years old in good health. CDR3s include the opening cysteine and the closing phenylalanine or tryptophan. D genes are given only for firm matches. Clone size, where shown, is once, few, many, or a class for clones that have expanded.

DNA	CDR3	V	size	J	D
TGTGCCAGCAGCTTATCCCAGGACCACGAGCAGTACTTC	CASSLSQDHEQYF	TRBV11-2	.	TRBJ2-7	.
TGTGCCAGCAGCTTAGGGAGGGGGGGGCGCGGTAACTATGGCTACACCTTC	CASSLGRGGRGNYGYTF	TRBV7-2	few	TRBJ1-2	.
TGTGCCTGGACGGGCGGGGGAATTAATGAGCAGTTCTTC	CAWTGGGINEQFF	TRBV30	.	TRBJ2-1	TRBD2
TGTGCCAGCAGTGGCGCAGCAGGCTCCTACAATGAGCAGTTCTTC	CASSGAAGSYNEQFF	TRBV27	.	TRBJ2-1	.
TGTGCCAGCAGCCCCGGGGGGGCGGTGGAGACCCAGTACTTC	CASSPGGAVETQYF	TRBV28	many	TRBJ2-5	TRBD2
TGTGCCTGTGACAGGGGAGGATTGAACTATGGCTACACCTTC	CACDRGGLNYGYTF	TRBV30	.	TRBJ1-2	TRBD1
TGTGCCTGCCTGGGGACTAGCGGGAACATTCAGTACTTC	CACLGTSGNIQYF	TRBV30	.	TRBJ2-4	TRBD2
TGCAGTGCTAGAGATTCCAGGGCGGACACCGGGGAGCTGTTTTTT	CSARDSRADTGELFF	TRBV20-1	few	TRBJ2-2	.
TGTGCCAGCAGCTTGGAAAGTAGGAACATTCAGTACTTC	CASSLESRNIQYF	TRBV7-9	.	TRBJ2-4	.
TGTGCCACCAGTGTCGGGGAATCCAACACCGGGGAGCTGTTTTTT	CATSVGESNTGELFF	TRBV24-1	.	TRBJ2-2	.
TGTGCCAGCAGCACTCTAGCGGGAGGGGTCGAGACCCAGTACTTC	CASSTLAGGVETQYF	TRBV7-2	.	TRBJ2-5	TRBD2
TGCAGTGCTTACCGGGGTGGAGGAGACTATGGCTACACCTTC	CSAYRGGGDYGYTF	TRBV20-1	.	TRBJ1-2	.
TGTGCCAGCAGCCAATCTAGCGGGGGGTATTGGGAGACCCAGTACTTC	CASSQSSGGYWETQYF	TRBV12-3/TRBV12-4	.	TRBJ2-5	TRBD2
TGTGCCAGCAGCCTGAAGGTGACGGATACGCAGTATTTT	CASSLKVTDTQYF	TRBV7-3	.	TRBJ2-3	.
TGCAGTGCCACCCAGGGACTAGCTGGAAAAGAGACCCAGTACTTC	CSATQGLAGKETQYF	TRBV20-1	few	TRBJ2-5	TRBD2
TGCAGCGTTGAAAAGGCTACCTACCAAGAGACCCAGTACTTC	CSVEKATYQETQYF	TRBV29-1	.	TRBJ2-5	.
TGTGCCAGCAGTTTTGTTTCGGGGGCTGAAAAACTGTTTTTT	CASSFVSGAEKLFF	TRBV12-3/TRBV12-4	.	TRBJ1-4	.
TGTGCCAGCAGCCGAAATGGACAGGGGGCTTGGGAGACCCAGTACTTC	CASSRNGQGAWETQYF	TRBV7-9	few	TRBJ2-5	TRBD1
TGTGCCACGGACAGGGGGCTCATCACTGAAGCTTTCTTT	CATDRGLITEAFF	TRBV6-1	.	TRBJ1-1	TRBD1
TGTGCCAGCAGTGTCCTTCTTGGCGATGAGCAGTTCTTC	CASSVLLGDEQFF	TRBV6-4	.	TRBJ2-1	.
TGTGCCAGCAGTCCTGCCCGCGGAACCATATATTTT	CASSPARGTIYF	TRBV12-3/TRBV12-4	.	TRBJ1-3	.
TGCGCCAGCAGCCAGGGTTACAGGGGGAGGACTGAAGCTTTCTTT	CASSQGYRGRTEAFF	TRBV4-1	.	TRBJ1-1	TRBD1
TGTGCCAGCGCCCGGACGACCCGAGGCGGGGAGCTGTTTTTT	CASARTTRGGELFF	TRBV6-5	.	TRBJ2-2	.
TGTGCCAGCAGTTCGTTACGAAGTAGCACAGATACGCAGTATTTT	CASSSLRSSTDTQYF	TRBV12-3/TRBV12-4	few	TRBJ2-3	.
TGTGCCAGCAGATTCAGGGGGCAAAATTCACCCCTCCACTTT	CASRFRGQNSPLHF	TRBV12-3/TRBV12-4	.	TRBJ1-6	TRBD1
TGTGCCATTCAGTGGGGACAGGGGAACAATGAGCAGTTCTTC	CAIQWGQGNNEQFF	TRBV10-3	.	TRBJ2-1	TRBD1
TGTGCCAGCAGCCCCCAGACAGGGAATGGCGAGCAGTACTTC	CASSPQTGNGEQYF	TRBV9	few	TRBJ2-7	TRBD1
TGCGCCAGCAGCAGGGGACAGAATGAGGGTTCACCCCTCCACTTT	CASSRGQNEGSPLHF	TRBV5-1	.	TRBJ1-6	TRBD1
TGCAGTGCTATCGCGGGACAGGGGAGCTCCTACAATGAGCAGTTCTTC	CSAIAGQGSSYNEQFF	TRBV20-1	few	TRBJ2-1	TRBD1
TGCAGCGTTGTAGGGAATGTCACCGGGGAGCTGTTTTTT	CSVVGNVTGELFF	TRBV29-1	.	TRBJ2-2	.
TGTGCCAGCAGCCAAGCGGGGGGCGAGCAGTACTTC	CASSQAGGEQYF	TRBV4-2	few	TRBJ2-7	TRBD2
TGTGCCAGCTCAACGACTGGAGGGGATACGCAGTATTTT	CASSTTGGDTQYF	TRBV18	.	TRBJ2-3	.
TGTGCCAGCAGCTCCACGACCGGGACAATTACCGGGGAGCTGTTTTTT	CASSSTTGTITGELFF	TRBV7-6	.	TRBJ2-2	.
TGCAGCGTTGATTATCGGGGGCATGGCAATCAGCCCCAGCATTTT	CSVDYRGHGNQPQHF	TRBV29-1	.	TRBJ1-5	.
TGCAGCGCCGGAGACAGGGGGGATCAGCCCCAGCATTTT	CSAGDRGDQPQHF	TRBV29-1	few	TRBJ1-5	TRBD1
TGCGCCAGCAGCTTAGGGGACGGCTTCCAAGAGACCCAGTACTTC	CASSLGDGFQETQYF	TRBV5-1	.	TRBJ2-5	.
TGTGCCAGCAGTTTGGGGACGGGCAGAGAGACCCAGTACTTC	CASSLGTGRETQYF	TRBV7-9	many	TRBJ2-5	.
TGCAGTGCTGGGGAGGGCTCCTTAAGCACAGATACGCAGTATTTT	CSAGEGSLSTDTQYF	TRBV20-1	.	TRBJ2-3	TRBD2
TGTGCCAGCAGGGTACAGGGGGAGGACATTCAGTACTTC	CASRVQGEDIQYF	TRBV6-1	.	TRBJ2-4	TRBD1
TGTGCCAGCAGCCCCCGACAGGACCGTAATGAAAAACTGTTTTTT	CASSPRQDRNEKLFF	TRBV3-1	.	TRBJ1-4	.